These 2 T cell receptor beta chains were sequenced from one sample in a study of T cells in tuberculosis. The data were produced by immunoSEQ multiplex PCR, yet TCRdb's version contains in-frame clones alone and is incomplete. The repertoire consists of about 44,000 clones, with about 96% occurring once and the leading ten covering 7.5%. The sequenced material came from PBMCs. Source of these receptors: a donor aged 10 to 29 with latent tuberculosis or without tuberculosis infection.

The chain has TRBV2 and TRBJ2-1; TRBD2 matches at 14 bases. The length of the CDR3 is 13 residues. Germline-derived CDR1 and CDR2 are SNHLY and FYNNEI. Unmatched junction bases numbered 2, after V lost 8 bases and J lost 8 bases. The CDR3: CASGTSGGHEQFF. CDR3 DNA sequence: TGTGCCAGCGGGACTAGCGGGGGTCATGAGCAGTTCTTC.

V gene TRBV19 combines with J gene TRBJ2-3; 8 bases map to TRBD1. The germline gives CDR1 LNHDA, CDR2 SQIVND (reference sequence). This CDR3 has 15 amino acids. V shed 6 bases and J 4 bases; nucleotides not matched to a gene: 9. Here the CDR3 DNA reads TGTGCCAGTAGCCCGACAGGGGTAAAGTCAGATACGCAGTATTTT. This encodes CASSPTGVKSDTQYF.